This T cell receptor beta chain was sequenced in a study of shared clonotypes between healthy human individuals. Background on the study: Per-donor plates numbered three CD4 naive, three CD4 memory, two CD8 naive and one CD8 memory.

Every contributor of samples was a Caucasian grown-up residing in Nashville, Tennessee. This clone was found many times. TCRdb's table, derived via immunoSEQ multiplex PCR, lists solely in-frame clones and lacks some. This table holds 70,000 to 95,000 clones, 60% to 65% found once. Germline CDR1 and CDR2: MNHNS and SASEGT. The ends were cut back, 10 bases at V and 4 bases at J, with 17 bases in the middle. The CDR3 consists of 14 residues. The source material was memory CD8+ T cells sorted from blood. Specified subset: CD45RO+ cells pooled with CCR7-negative TemRA cells. The receptor comes from a man under 40 in good health. The genes are TRBV6-1 and TRBJ1-5; D is ambiguous. The CDR3 sequence is CATRLYTENQPQHF. The CDR3 DNA sequence: TGTGCCACCCGACTCTACACGGAGAATCAGCCCCAGCATTTT.